The clone carrying this T cell receptor (beta chain) has a handful of counts. Its matching antigen is unknown. The source of the sample is a study of response to subunit inactivated influenza vaccine. Findings and caveats of the study: Authors suggested seasonal influenza vaccinations each recruit few new T cells.

Using its own MiXCR run on the RT-PCR reads, TCRdb lists one record per CDR3 protein. This table has around 710,000 distinct CDR3 sequences, about 14% appearing once. Germline V gives CDR1 DFQATT, CDR2 SNEGSKA (reference sequence). The V and J ends lost 2 bases and 8 bases, in that order; junction bases with no gene match: 11. This CDR3 is built from 15 residues. The sequence came from a man aged 50-59 years who received an inactivated influenza vaccine. The chain combines TRBV20-1 with TRBJ1-4; 7 positions match TRBD1. The input for sequencing was PBMCs from blood, taken roughly 2 weeks before vaccination. The CDR3 region is CSARSRQGFGEKLFF. The CDR3 DNA follows: TGCAGTGCTAGATCACGACAGGGCTTCGGCGAAAAACTGTTTTTT.